Shown below are 11 T cell receptor beta chains from a single sample sequenced in a study of beta chain features in type 1 diabetes. Whole-study findings and limits: Moderate yet significant TCRB CDR3 shortening was seen in Type 1 diabetes patients in all four CD4+ subsets.

No antigen is known for these receptors. Reverse transcribing all isolated RNA meant expressed TCRB transcripts were sequenced. TCRdb's copy holds only in-frame clones and misses some; the assay was immunoSEQ multiplex PCR. The sample includes 150,000 or so clones, about 8.1% of them seen just once. The sequenced sample consisted of central memory CD4+ T cells from blood. The receptor source for this set is a woman between 18 and 30 years old with type 1 diabetes.

The genes are TRBV27 and TRBJ1-1; tentatively, D is TRBD1 (5 bases). V gave up 8 bases and J gave up 1 base, with 17 bases separating them. CDR1 is MNHEY, CDR2 SMNVEV, per germline (reference sequence). The CDR3 totals 15 residues. The CDR3 loop reads CASRNRWLGNTEAFF. The CDR3 DNA reads as TGTGCCAGCCGTAACAGGTGGTTGGGGAACACTGAAGCTTTCTTT.

CDR3 sequence reads: CASSPPPANRGRVNTEAFF. The CDR3 region has the DNA TGTGCCAGCAGTCCCCCACCGGCCAACAGGGGGAGGGTGAACACTGAAGCTTTCTTT. The chain has TRBV6-4 and TRBJ1-1; 8 bases are a match to TRBD1. CDR3 length: 19 amino acids. Trimming took 5 bases from V and 0 from J; bases not matched to a gene: 17. In germline, CDR1 is MRHNA, CDR2 SNTAGT.

This clone was picked up a small number of times. The chain recombines TRBV13 with TRBJ2-7; a possible D gene is TRBD1 (6 bases). CDR1 is PRHDT, CDR2 FYEKMQ, per germline (reference sequence). The CDR3 has 14 residues. Trimming shortened V by 5 bases and J by 3 bases, and 14 bases separated the two germline ends. The CDR3 is CASSTQQGFYEQYF. CDR3 sequence (DNA): TGTGCCAGCAGCACCCAACAGGGATTCTACGAGCAGTACTTC.

The gene calls are TRBV4-2 and TRBJ1-2; no clear D. The germline gives CDR1 LGHNA, CDR2 YNFKEQ. The CDR3 has 16 residues. Trimming left V 0 bases short and J 4 bases short, with 15 bases between. CDR3: CASSQDQREVPYGYTF. As DNA, the CDR3 is TGTGCCAGCAGCCAAGATCAAAGGGAGGTGCCCTATGGCTACACCTTC.

This clone was observed a handful of times. V gene TRBV28 combines with J gene TRBJ2-3; 10 positions agree with TRBD2. The CDR3 runs to 18 residues. J gave up 5 bases and V 0 bases, and 11 bases lay outside the gene matches. The germline CDR1 and CDR2 sequences are MDHEN and SYDVKM. CDR3 sequence (DNA): TGTGCCAGCAGTTTATGGGTGTCCGGGGTAGCGGGAGGAGATACGCAGTATTTT. Its translation: CASSLWVSGVAGGDTQYF.

The rearrangement joins TRBV28 to TRBJ2-1; 7 nucleotides agree with TRBD1. The CDR3 is made up of 15 amino acids. V shed 7 bases and J 5 bases; nucleotides not matched to a gene: 11. Germline CDR1 reads MDHEN; CDR2 reads SYDVKM. For the CDR3, the DNA is TGTGCCAGCATCGGTGACAGGGCGCGAGACAATGAGCAGTTCTTC. Its protein product is CASIGDRARDNEQFF.

This clone was seen more than once but under ten times. The CDR3 reads CASSGWTSGQETQYF. The CDR3 bases are TGTGCCAGCAGTGGTTGGACTAGCGGACAAGAGACCCAGTACTTC. The chain links TRBV27 to TRBJ2-5, with 10 bases lining up with TRBD2. The trim removed 5 bases at V and 2 bases at J, leaving 5 bases unmatched. Germline V gene lookup returns CDR1 MNHEY and CDR2 SMNVEV (reference sequence). The CDR3 has 15 amino acids.

There are a few counts of this clone. This rearrangement joins TRBV2 to TRBJ2-4, with TRBD1 matching over 11 bases. Trimming took 11 bases from V and 1 from J; bases not matched to a gene: 4. This CDR3 contains 14 residues. CDR1 and CDR2 from the germline V gene are SNHLY and FYNNEI. This chain's CDR3 is CAGQGAGAKNIQYF. The CDR3 region has the DNA TGTGCCGGACAGGGGGCTGGGGCCAAAAACATTCAGTACTTC.

This clone was seen repeatedly, ten times or more. The gene calls are TRBV4-3 and TRBJ2-1, with 11 bases aligning to TRBD2. V lost 2 bases and J lost 0; bases outside the gene matches: 3. The CDR3 length is 17 residues. CDR1 and CDR2 (germline): LGHNA, YSLEER. The DNA for the CDR3 is TGCGCCAGCAGCCAATCGACTAGCGGGACCTCCTACAATGAGCAGTTCTTC. Translating it yields CASSQSTSGTSYNEQFF.

This clone was observed a few times. The J gene is TRBJ1-5, the V gene TRBV29-1; no reliable D call. V shed 5 bases and J shed 0 bases, with 8 bases lying between them. The CDR3 covers 13 residues. Germline V lookup: CDR1 SQVTM, CDR2 ANQGSEA. CDR3 in amino acids: CSVQENSNQPQHF. Written as DNA, the CDR3 is TGCAGCGTTCAGGAAAATAGCAATCAGCCCCAGCATTTT.

This clone was counted a few times. The chain carries TRBV29-1 and TRBJ2-7; D gene unclear. Trimming cost V 0 bases and J 1 base, with 7 bases left between them. CDR1 is SQVTM and CDR2 is ANQGSEA in the germline V gene. This CDR3 is 13 amino acids long. The CDR3 nucleotides read TGCAGCGTTGAAGATCCCAGGTCCTACGAGCAGTACTTC. Amino acid sequence: CSVEDPRSYEQYF.